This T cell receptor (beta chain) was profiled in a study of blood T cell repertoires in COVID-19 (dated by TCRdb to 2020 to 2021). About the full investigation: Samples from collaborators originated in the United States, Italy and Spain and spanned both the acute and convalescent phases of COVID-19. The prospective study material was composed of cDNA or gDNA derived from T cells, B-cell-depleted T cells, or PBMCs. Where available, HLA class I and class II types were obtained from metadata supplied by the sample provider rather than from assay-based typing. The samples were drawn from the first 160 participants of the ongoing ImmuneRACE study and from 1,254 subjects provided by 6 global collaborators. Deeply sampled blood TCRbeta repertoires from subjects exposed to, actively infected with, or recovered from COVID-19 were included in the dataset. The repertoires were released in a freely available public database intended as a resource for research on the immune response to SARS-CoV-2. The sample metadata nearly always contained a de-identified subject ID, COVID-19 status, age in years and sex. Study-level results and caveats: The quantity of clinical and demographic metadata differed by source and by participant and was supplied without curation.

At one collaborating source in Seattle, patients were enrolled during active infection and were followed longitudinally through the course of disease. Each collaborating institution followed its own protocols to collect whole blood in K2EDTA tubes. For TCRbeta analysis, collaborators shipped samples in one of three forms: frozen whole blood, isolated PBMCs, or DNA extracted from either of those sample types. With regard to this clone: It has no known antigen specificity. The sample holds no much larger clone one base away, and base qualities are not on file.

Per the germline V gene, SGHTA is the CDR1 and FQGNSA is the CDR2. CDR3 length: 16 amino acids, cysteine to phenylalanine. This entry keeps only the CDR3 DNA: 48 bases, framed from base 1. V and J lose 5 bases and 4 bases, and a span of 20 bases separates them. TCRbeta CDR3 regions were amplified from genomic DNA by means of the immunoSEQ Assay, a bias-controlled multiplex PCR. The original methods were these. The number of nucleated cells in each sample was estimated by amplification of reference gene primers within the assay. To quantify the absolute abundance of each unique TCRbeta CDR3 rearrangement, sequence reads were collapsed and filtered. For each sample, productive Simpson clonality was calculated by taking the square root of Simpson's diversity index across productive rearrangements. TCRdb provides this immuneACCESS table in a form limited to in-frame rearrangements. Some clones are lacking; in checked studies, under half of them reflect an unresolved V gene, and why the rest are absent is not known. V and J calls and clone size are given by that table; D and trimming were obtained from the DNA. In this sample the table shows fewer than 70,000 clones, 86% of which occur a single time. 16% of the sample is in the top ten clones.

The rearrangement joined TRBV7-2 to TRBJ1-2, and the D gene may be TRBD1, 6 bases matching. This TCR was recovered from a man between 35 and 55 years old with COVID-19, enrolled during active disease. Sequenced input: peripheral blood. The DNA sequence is TGTGCCAGCAGCACCAGGACAGACGCCCGGAGCTATGGCTACACCTTC. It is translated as CASSTRTDARSYGYTF.